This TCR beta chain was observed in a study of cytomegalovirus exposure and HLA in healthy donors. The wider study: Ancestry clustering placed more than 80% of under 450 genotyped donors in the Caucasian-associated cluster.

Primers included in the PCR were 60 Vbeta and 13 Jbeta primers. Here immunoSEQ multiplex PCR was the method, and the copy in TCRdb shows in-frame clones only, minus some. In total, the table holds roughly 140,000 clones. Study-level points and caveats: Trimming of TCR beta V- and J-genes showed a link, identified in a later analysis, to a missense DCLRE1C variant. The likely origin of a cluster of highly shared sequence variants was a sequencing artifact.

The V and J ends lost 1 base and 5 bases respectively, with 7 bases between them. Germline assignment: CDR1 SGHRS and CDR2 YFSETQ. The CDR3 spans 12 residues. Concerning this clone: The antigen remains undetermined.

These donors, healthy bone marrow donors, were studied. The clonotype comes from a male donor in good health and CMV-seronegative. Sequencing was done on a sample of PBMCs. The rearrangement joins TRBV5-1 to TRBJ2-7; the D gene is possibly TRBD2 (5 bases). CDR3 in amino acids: CASSLSTNEQYF. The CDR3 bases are TGCGCCAGCAGCTTGTCGACTAACGAGCAGTACTTC.